The 5 T cell receptor beta chains below come from one sample, sequenced in a study of blood T cell repertoires in COVID-19. The repertoire was sequenced with immunoSEQ multiplex PCR; TCRdb's copy has only in-frame clones and lacks some. The repertoire consists of fewer than 140,000 clones, with approximately 80% occurring once and the leading ten covering 11% to 15%. The sample consisted of peripheral blood. All receptors derive from a woman aged 60-70 years with acute or convalescent COVID-19.

In its sample, this clone was seen a few times. The chain employs TRBV6-5 and TRBJ1-2; 9 positions agree with TRBD1. Trimming removed 5 bases from V and 8 bases from J; junction bases left unmatched: 9. This CDR3 contains 14 residues. The germline V gene has CDR1 MNHEY and CDR2 SVGAGI. The CDR3 spells CASSKTGGVGGYTF. In nucleotides, the CDR3 is TGTGCCAGCAGTAAAACAGGGGGCGTAGGCGGCTACACCTTC.

V and J are TRBV4-1 and TRBJ1-5; D is unclear. There are 17 residues in the CDR3. Trimming shortened V by 6 bases and J by 3 bases, and 21 bases separated the two germline ends. Germline V gene data show CDR1 as MGHRA and CDR2 as YSYEKL. The CDR3 DNA reads as TGCGCCAGCAGGACAACCAACAATCCGGGAAACAATCAGCCCCAGCATTTT. Its translation is CASRTTNNPGNNQPQHF.

The V call is TRBV2, the J call TRBJ1-4; D possibly corresponds to TRBD1 (6 bases). This CDR3 spans 15 amino acids. Germline lookup yields CDR1 SNHLY and CDR2 FYNNEI. Trimming removed 5 bases from V and 0 bases from J, with 10 bases in between. CDR3 bases: TGTGCCAGCAGTATGCGACAGGCAACTAATGAAAAACTGTTTTTT. Its translation: CASSMRQATNEKLFF.

The chain couples TRBV11-2 to TRBJ1-2, with D possibly matching TRBD1 (6 bases). The CDR3 is made up of 14 amino acids. V was shortened by 6 bases and J by 4 bases, with 15 bases between the two germline ends. Germline CDR1 and CDR2: SGHAT and FQNNGV. Here the CDR3 DNA reads TGTGCCAGCAGTCCAGGGGATAGGGGCTATGGCTACACCTTC. Protein sequence: CASSPGDRGYGYTF.

This rearrangement joins TRBV5-4 to TRBJ2-5, with D perhaps TRBD2 (5 bases). The V gene lost 6 bases and the J gene lost 2 bases, with 17 bases spanning the gap. Germline CDR1 reads SGHNT; CDR2 reads YYREEE (reference sequence). The CDR3 sequence is 15 residues long. The CDR3 DNA reads as TGTGCCAGCAACCTTTGGGCAGGAGGTCAAGAGACCCAGTACTTC. Encoded protein: CASNLWAGGQETQYF.